Following are 16 T cell receptor beta chains from one sample sequenced in a study of T cells and Merkel cell carcinoma outcomes. The table came from immunoSEQ multiplex PCR; TCRdb's copy has only in-frame clones and leaves some out. The sample has 7,000 to 10,000 clones; 80% to 85% are singletons. Sequencing used tumor tissue from Merkel cell carcinoma. These receptors came from a human donor with Merkel cell carcinoma.

This chain connects TRBV7-2 to TRBJ1-1, with 8 bases that match TRBD1. The CDR3 totals 15 residues. CDR1 is SGHTA, CDR2 FQGNSA, per germline. The V and J ends lost 4 bases and 5 bases, in that order; junction bases with no gene match: 9. The CDR3 sequence is CASSSRWDRKTEAFF. The CDR3 bases are TGTGCCAGCAGCTCCAGATGGGACAGGAAAACTGAAGCTTTCTTT.

The rearrangement joins TRBV5-1 to TRBJ2-3; D not certain. V was trimmed by 0 bases and J by 4 bases, leaving 6 bases between them. The CDR3 extends over 13 amino acids. Germline V CDR1 and CDR2: SGHRS, YFSETQ. DNA for the CDR3: TGCGCCAGCAGCTTGGCGGCTTCAGATACGCAGTATTTT. Translating gives CASSLAASDTQYF.

This chain joins TRBV15 and TRBJ1-2; D gene ambiguous. The CDR3 is 15 residues long. V was cut by 0 bases and J by 3 bases, with 11 bases left in between. CDR1 is LNHNV and CDR2 is YYDKDF in the germline V gene (reference sequence). The CDR3 DNA reads TGTGCCACCAGCAGAGATCTGAGGGCTGACTATGGCTACACCTTC. Translating gives CATSRDLRADYGYTF.

The rearrangement uses TRBV10-3 and TRBJ1-1, with D tentatively TRBD1 (6 bases). Germline V gives CDR1 ENHRY, CDR2 SYGVKD. The CDR3 has 13 amino acids. Trimming took 7 bases from V and 2 from J, leaving 11 bases between them. In nucleotides, the CDR3 is TGTGCCATCAATGGGGGGCCCAACACTGAAGCTTTCTTT. Translation gives CAINGGPNTEAFF.

This clone was picked up one time. The V gene is TRBV11-3, the J gene TRBJ2-3; possibly TRBD2 for D (6 bases). Trimming shortened V by 5 bases and J by 3 bases, and 15 bases separated the two germline ends. CDR1 SGHNT and CDR2 YENEEA come from the germline V gene. The CDR3 sequence is 15 residues long. The DNA for the CDR3 is TGTGCCAGCAGCGAGGAGGGTTACATAACAGATACGCAGTATTTT. Its protein product is CASSEEGYITDTQYF.

The chain combines TRBV7-9 with TRBJ1-1, with D possibly matching TRBD1 (5 bases). Trimming shortened V by 5 bases and J by 5 bases, and 15 bases separated the two germline ends. Looked up from germline, CDR1 is SEHNR and CDR2 is FQNEAQ (reference sequence). This CDR3 comprises 14 residues. CDR3 coding DNA: TGTGCCAGCAGCCTTGTGGAGGGGAAGACTGAAGCTTTCTTT. Its translation is CASSLVEGKTEAFF.

The chain carries TRBV11-2 and TRBJ1-2; 7 bases fit TRBD1. Germline CDR1 reads SGHAT; CDR2 reads FQNNGV. This CDR3 has 16 residues. The ends lost 1 base at V and 0 bases at J; junction bases unmatched: 5. In DNA, the CDR3 is TGTGCCAGCAGCTTAGGAGGGGGCAGAACTAACTATGGCTACACCTTC. This sequence encodes CASSLGGGRTNYGYTF.

J is TRBJ2-7 and V is TRBV7-8; 7 bases align to TRBD1. Germline V gives CDR1 SGHVS, CDR2 FQNEAQ. V dropped 5 bases and J dropped 6; count of bases not matched to a gene: 7. The CDR3 covers 13 residues. CDR3 sequence (DNA): TGTGCCAGCAGCGCGACAGGGAGAAGCGAGCAGTACTTC. Its translation is CASSATGRSEQYF. Combining the CDR3 with reference TRBV7-8 and TRBJ2-7 gives the whole variable domain GAGVSQSPRYKVAKRGQDVALRCDPISGHVSLFWYQQALGQGPEFLTYFQNEAQLDKSGLPSDRFFAERPEGSVSTLKIQRTQQEDSAVYLCASSATGRSEQYFGPGTRLTVT.

This clone showed up just a few times. The chain combines TRBV18 with TRBJ2-7, with 8 nucleotides matching TRBD1. The CDR3 is made up of 15 amino acids. Germline V gene data show CDR1 as KGHSH and CDR2 as LQKENI. Trimming at V came to 5 bases and at J to 2 bases, leaving 8 bases not matched to a gene. CDR3 sequence reads: CASSFTGTGPYEQYF. DNA of the CDR3: TGTGCCAGCTCATTCACCGGGACAGGACCCTACGAGCAGTACTTC.

The rearrangement links TRBV18 to TRBJ1-5; D gene ambiguous. Germline V lookup: CDR1 KGHSH, CDR2 LQKENI. V dropped 6 bases and J dropped 2 bases, with 8 bases sitting between them. This CDR3 spans 13 amino acids. Written as DNA, the CDR3 is TGTGCCAGCTCCAGTTCCGGCAATCAGCCCCAGCATTTT. Translated: CASSSSGNQPQHF.

The chain joins TRBV14 to TRBJ2-5; D may be TRBD2 (6 bases). V was pared by 8 bases and J by 4 bases, with 14 bases between. This CDR3 region has 13 residues. The germline CDR1 and CDR2 sequences are SGHDN and FVKESK. DNA of the CDR3: TGTGCCAGCGCGGGGATCTTCCCAGAGACCCAGTACTTC. Translated, it gives CASAGIFPETQYF.

The chain is built from TRBV7-2 and TRBJ1-1; the match to TRBD1 covers 9 bases. The CDR3 spans 19 residues. The trim removed 4 bases at V and 1 base at J, leaving 16 bases unmatched. Germline CDR1 SGHTA, CDR2 FQGNSA. This CDR3 reads CASSSRNSQGAGRNTEAFF. The CDR3, as DNA: TGTGCCAGCAGCTCCCGGAACTCACAGGGGGCCGGGAGGAACACTGAAGCTTTCTTT.

As regards this clone: Because it lacks the conserved phenylalanine or tryptophan at the end, this CDR3 is likely a read error. The chain joins TRBV5-8 to TRBJ2-3, with D hard to call. This CDR3 spans 15 amino acids. V lost 0 bases and J lost 2, with 10 bases in between. CDR1 and CDR2 from the germline V gene are SGHTS and YDEGEE. This chain's CDR3 is CASSLGEIVTDTQYS. Written as DNA, the CDR3 is TGTGCCAGCAGCTTGGGGGAAATAGTCACAGATACGCAGTATTCT.

This rearrangement joins TRBV5-4 to TRBJ1-5, with no clear D. Germline V gene lookup returns CDR1 SGHNT and CDR2 YYREEE (reference sequence). The CDR3 totals 15 residues. V lost 1 base and J lost 1, with 9 bases in between. CDR3 region: CASSLKTLSNQPQHF. For the CDR3, the DNA is TGTGCCAGCAGCTTGAAGACACTAAGCAATCAGCCCCAGCATTTT.

This sequence joins TRBV5-4 and TRBJ2-1; no firm D call. The CDR3 is made up of 15 amino acids. V was pared by 1 base and J by 9 bases, with 17 bases between. Per germline, CDR1 SGHNT and CDR2 YYREEE (reference sequence). In nucleotides, the CDR3 is TGTGCCAGCAGCTTGTGGCTGAAGGCATCAAGTGAGCAGTTCTTC. Translated, it gives CASSLWLKASSEQFF. The full variable domain, completed using reference TRBV5-4 and TRBJ2-1, is ETGVTQSPTHLIKTRGQQVTLRCSSQSGHNTVSWYQQALGQGPQFIFQYYREEENGRGNFPPRFSGLQFPNYSSELNVNALELDDSALYLCASSLWLKASSEQFFGPGTRLTVL.

This chain joins TRBV10-2 and TRBJ1-6; no clear D. Trimming cost V 2 bases and J 6 bases, with 8 bases left between them. The germline CDR1 and CDR2 sequences are WSHSY and SAAADI. CDR3 length: 14 residues. For the CDR3, the DNA is TGCGCCAGCAGTGAGGTGGCAGTTAATTCACCCCTCCACTTT. As protein: CASSEVAVNSPLHF.